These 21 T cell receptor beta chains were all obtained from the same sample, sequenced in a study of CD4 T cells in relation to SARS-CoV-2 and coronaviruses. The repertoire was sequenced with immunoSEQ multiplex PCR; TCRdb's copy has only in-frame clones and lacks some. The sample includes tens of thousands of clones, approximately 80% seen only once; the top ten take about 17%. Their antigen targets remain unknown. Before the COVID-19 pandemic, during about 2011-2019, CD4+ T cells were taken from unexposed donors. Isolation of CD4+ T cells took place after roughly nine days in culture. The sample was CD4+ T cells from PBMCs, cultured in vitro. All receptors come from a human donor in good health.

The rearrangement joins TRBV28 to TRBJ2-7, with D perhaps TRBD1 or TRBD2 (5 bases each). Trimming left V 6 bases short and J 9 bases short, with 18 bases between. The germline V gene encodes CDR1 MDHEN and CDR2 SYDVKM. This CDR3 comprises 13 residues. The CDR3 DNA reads TGTGCCAGCAGCCAACTATCCACCGGGGCGCAGTACTTC. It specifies CASSQLSTGAQYF.

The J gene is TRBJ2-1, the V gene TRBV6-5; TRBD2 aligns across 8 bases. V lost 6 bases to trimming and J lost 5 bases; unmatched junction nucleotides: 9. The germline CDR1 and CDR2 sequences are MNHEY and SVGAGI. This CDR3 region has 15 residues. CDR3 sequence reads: CASRPGGSGNNEQFF. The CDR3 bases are TGTGCCAGCAGACCCGGCGGTAGCGGGAACAATGAGCAGTTCTTC.

CDR3 region: CASSPPGSSGNTIYF. In DNA form, the CDR3 reads TGTGCCAGCTCACCGCCAGGCTCCTCTGGAAACACCATATATTTT. The genes are TRBV18 and TRBJ1-3, with D hard to call. Trimming took 3 bases from V and 0 from J, leaving 9 bases between them. The length of the CDR3 is 15 residues. CDR1 and CDR2 from the germline V gene are KGHSH and LQKENI.

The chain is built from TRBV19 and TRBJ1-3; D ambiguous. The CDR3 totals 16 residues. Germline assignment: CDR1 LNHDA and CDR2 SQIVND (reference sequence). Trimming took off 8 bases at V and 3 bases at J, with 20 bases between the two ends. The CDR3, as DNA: TGTGCCAGTGGTTTCGCGACGGGCAGCCTTGGAAACACCATATATTTT. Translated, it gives CASGFATGSLGNTIYF.

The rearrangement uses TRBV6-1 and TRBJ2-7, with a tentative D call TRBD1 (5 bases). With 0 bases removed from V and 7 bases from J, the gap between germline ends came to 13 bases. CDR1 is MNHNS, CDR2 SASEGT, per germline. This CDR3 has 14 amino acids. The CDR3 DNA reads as TGTGCCAGCAGTGAAGCAAGTCGGACATTGGAGCAGTACTTC. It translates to CASSEASRTLEQYF.

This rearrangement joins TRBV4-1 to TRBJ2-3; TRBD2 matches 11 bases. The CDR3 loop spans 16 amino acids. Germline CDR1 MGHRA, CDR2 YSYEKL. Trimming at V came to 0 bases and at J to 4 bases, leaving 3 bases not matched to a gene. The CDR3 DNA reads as TGCGCCAGCAGCCAAGATACTAGCGGGAGTTCAGATACGCAGTATTTT. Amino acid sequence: CASSQDTSGSSDTQYF.

CDR3 residues: CASSITLGSGANVLTF. In DNA, the CDR3 is TGTGCCAGTAGTATAACCCTCGGTTCTGGGGCCAACGTCCTGACTTTC. The rearrangement uses TRBV19 and TRBJ2-6, with no clear D. The germline V gene encodes CDR1 LNHDA and CDR2 SQIVND (reference sequence). CDR3 length equals 16 residues. Trimming left V 2 bases short and J 1 base short, with 9 bases between.

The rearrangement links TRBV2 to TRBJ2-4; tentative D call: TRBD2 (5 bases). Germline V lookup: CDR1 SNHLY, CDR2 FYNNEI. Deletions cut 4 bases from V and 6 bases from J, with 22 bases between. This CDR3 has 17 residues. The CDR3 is CASSAVTRGQTGNIQYF. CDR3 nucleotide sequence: TGTGCCAGCAGTGCGGTTACCCGAGGGCAAACGGGAAACATTCAGTACTTC.

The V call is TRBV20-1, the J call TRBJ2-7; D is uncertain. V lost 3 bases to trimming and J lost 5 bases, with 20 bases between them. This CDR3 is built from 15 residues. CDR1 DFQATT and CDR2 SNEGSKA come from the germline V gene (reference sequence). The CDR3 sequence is CSASTPGLAEDEQYF. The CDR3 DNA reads TGCAGTGCTAGTACCCCAGGTCTTGCAGAGGACGAGCAGTACTTC.

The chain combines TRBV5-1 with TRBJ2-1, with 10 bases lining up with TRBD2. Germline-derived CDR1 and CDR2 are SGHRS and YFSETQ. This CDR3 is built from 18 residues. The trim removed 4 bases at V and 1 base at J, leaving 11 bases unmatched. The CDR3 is CASSRTPSGSGSYNEQFF. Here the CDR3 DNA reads TGCGCCAGCAGCCGGACCCCTAGCGGGAGTGGGTCCTACAATGAGCAGTTCTTC.

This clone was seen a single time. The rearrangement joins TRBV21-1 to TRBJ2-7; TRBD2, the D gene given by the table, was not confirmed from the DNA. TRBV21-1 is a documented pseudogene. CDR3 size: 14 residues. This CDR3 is CASSYGLALYEQYF. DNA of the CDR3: TGTGCCAGCAGCTACGGACTAGCGTTATACGAGCAGTACTTC.

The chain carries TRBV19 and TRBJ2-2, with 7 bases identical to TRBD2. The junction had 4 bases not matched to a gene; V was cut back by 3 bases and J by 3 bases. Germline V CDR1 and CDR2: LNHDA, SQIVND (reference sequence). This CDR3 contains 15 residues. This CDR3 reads CASSMGGIDTGELFF. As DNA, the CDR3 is TGTGCCAGTAGTATGGGGGGGATCGACACCGGGGAGCTGTTTTTT.

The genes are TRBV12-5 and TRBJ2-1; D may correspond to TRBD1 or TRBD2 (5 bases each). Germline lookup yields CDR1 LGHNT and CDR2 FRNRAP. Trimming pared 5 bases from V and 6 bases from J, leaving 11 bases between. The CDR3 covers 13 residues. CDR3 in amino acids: CASGDLRGNEQFF. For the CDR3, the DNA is TGTGCTAGTGGTGACCTGAGGGGCAATGAGCAGTTCTTC.

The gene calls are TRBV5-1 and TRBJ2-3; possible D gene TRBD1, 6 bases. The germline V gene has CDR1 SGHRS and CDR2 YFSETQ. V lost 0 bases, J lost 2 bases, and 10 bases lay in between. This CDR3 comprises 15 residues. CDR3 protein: CASSLGQGHTDTQYF. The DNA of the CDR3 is TGCGCCAGCAGCTTGGGGCAGGGACACACAGATACGCAGTATTTT.

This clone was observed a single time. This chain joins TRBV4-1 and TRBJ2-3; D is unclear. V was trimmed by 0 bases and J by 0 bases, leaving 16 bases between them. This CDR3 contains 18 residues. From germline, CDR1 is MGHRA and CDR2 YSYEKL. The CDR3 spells CASSQDPLTTRSTDTQYF. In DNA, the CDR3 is TGCGCCAGCAGCCAAGACCCCCTTACTACGCGGAGCACAGATACGCAGTATTTT.

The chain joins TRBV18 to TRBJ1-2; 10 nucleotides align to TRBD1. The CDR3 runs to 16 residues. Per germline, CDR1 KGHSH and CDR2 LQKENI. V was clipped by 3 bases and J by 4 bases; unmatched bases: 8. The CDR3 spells CASSPETGTGVYGYTF. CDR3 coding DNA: TGTGCCAGCTCACCCGAAACCGGGACAGGGGTCTATGGCTACACCTTC.

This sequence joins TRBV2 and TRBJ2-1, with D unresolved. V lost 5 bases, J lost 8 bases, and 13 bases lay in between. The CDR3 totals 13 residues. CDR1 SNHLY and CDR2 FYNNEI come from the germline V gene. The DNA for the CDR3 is TGTGCCAGCAGTTGGGATTACACGGATGAGCAGTTCTTC. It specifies CASSWDYTDEQFF. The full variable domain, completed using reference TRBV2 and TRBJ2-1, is EPEVTQTPSHQVTQMGQEVILRCVPISNHLYFYWYRQILGQKVEFLVSFYNNEISEKSEIFDDQFSVERPDGSNFTLKIRSTKLEDSAMYFCASSWDYTDEQFFGPGTRLTVL.

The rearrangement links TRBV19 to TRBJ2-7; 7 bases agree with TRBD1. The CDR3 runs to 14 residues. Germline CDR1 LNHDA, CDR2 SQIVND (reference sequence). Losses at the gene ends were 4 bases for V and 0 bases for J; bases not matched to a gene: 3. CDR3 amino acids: CASSKQGSSYEQYF. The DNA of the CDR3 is TGTGCCAGTAGTAAACAGGGGAGCTCCTACGAGCAGTACTTC.

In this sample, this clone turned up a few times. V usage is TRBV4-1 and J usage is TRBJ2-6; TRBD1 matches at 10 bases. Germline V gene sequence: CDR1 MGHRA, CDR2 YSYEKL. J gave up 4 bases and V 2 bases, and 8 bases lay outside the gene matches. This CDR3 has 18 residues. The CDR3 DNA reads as TGCGCCAGCAGCCAATCGACAGGGGGCGCGGGAGGGGCCAACGTCCTGACTTTC. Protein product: CASSQSTGGAGGANVLTF.

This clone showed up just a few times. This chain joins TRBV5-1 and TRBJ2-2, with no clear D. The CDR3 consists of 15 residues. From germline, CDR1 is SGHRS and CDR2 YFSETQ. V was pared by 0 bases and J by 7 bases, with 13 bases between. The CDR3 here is CASSLAATVGGELFF. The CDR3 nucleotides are TGCGCCAGCAGCTTGGCGGCAACGGTCGGCGGGGAGCTGTTTTTT.

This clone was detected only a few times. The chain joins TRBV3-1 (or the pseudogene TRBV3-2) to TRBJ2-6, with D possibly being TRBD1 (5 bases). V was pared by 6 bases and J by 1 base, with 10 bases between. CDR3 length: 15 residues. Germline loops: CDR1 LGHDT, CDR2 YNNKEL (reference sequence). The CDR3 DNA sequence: TGTGCCAGCAGGTCTACAGGTTCTGGGGCCAACGTCCTGACTTTC. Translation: CASRSTGSGANVLTF.